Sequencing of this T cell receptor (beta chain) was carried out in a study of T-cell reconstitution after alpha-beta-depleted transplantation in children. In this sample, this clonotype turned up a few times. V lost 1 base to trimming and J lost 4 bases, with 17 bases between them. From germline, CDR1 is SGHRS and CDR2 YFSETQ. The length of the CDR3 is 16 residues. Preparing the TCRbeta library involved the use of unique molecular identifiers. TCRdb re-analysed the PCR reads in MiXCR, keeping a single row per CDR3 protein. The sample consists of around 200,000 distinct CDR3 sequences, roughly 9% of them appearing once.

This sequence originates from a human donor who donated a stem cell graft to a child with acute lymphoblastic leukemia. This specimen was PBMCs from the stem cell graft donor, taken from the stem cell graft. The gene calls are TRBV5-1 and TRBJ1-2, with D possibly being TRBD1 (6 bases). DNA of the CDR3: TGCGCCAGCAGCTTGTCCCGACAGGATACCTCCTATGGCTACACCTTC. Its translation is CASSLSRQDTSYGYTF.